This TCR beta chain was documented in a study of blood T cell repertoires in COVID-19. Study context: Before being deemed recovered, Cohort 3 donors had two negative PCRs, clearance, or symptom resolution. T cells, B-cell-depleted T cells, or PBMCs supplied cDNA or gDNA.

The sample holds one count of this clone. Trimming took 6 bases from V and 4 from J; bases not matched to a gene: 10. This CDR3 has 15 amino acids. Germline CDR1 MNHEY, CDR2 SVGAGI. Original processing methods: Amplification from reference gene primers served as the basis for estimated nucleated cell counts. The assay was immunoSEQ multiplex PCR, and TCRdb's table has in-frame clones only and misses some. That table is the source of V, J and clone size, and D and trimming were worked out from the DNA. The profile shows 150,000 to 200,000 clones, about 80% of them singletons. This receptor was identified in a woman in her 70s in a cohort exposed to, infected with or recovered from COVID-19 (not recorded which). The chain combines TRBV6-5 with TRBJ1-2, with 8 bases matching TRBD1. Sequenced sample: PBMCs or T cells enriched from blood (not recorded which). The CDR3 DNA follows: TGTGCCAGCAGACTCGGGACAGGCGGTAGCTATGGCTACACCTTC. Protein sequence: CASRLGTGGSYGYTF.